This is a list of T cell receptor beta chains from one sample in a study of blood T cell repertoires in COVID-19. The repertoire was sequenced with immunoSEQ multiplex PCR; TCRdb's copy has only in-frame clones and lacks some. The table records fewer than 350,000 clones, around nine tenths of them present only once. Material: PBMCs or T cells enriched from blood (not recorded which). These receptors originate from a middle-aged woman who had recovered from COVID-19. The CDR3 runs from the conserved cysteine through the conserved F or W. Each record gives: V gene, CDR3 length, J gene, clone size, D gene, CDR3 protein, CDR3 DNA. The D gene is left open where the match is weak. Size tells how often a clone was seen (once, few, many) or the class of an expanded clone, and some rows leave it out.

>TRBV30|14|TRBJ1-3|NA|NA
CAWSGQLGRNTIYF
TGTGCCTGGAGTGGACAGCTGGGGAGAAACACCATATATTTT
>TRBV7-2|16|TRBJ1-1|NA|NA
CASSSLGGMRDTEAFF
TGTGCCAGCAGCTCCCTCGGGGGGATGAGGGACACTGAAGCTTTCTTT
>TRBV7-2|12|TRBJ2-3|NA|NA
CASSSYTDTQYF
TGTGCCAGCAGCTCTTACACAGATACGCAGTATTTT
>TRBV5-6|17|TRBJ2-7|NA|NA
CASSLDVGRDIPYEQYF
TGTGCCAGCAGCTTGGACGTTGGCCGGGACATTCCCTACGAGCAGTACTTC
>TRBV18|12|TRBJ2-7|few|TRBD1
CASSPDRAEQYF
TGTGCCAGCTCACCCGACAGGGCCGAGCAGTACTTC
>TRBV13|16|TRBJ2-2|NA|NA
CASSSRDFTNTGELFF
TGTGCCAGCAGCTCGAGGGACTTTACGAACACCGGGGAGCTGTTTTTT
>TRBV2|17|TRBJ2-3|NA|TRBD2
CASSLAGDWRGPDTQYF
TGTGCCAGCAGCCTAGCGGGAGATTGGAGAGGTCCAGATACGCAGTATTTT
>TRBV29-1|11|TRBJ2-1|NA|TRBD2
CSVEATSAQFF
TGCAGCGTTGAAGCGACTAGCGCGCAGTTCTTC
>TRBV5-6|14|TRBJ1-6|NA|NA
CASSFVRGNSPLHF
TGTGCCAGCAGCTTTGTGAGAGGGAATTCACCCCTCCACTTT
>TRBV7-2|15|TRBJ1-6|few|TRBD1
CASSLIRQGNSPLHF
TGTGCCAGCAGCTTAATCCGACAGGGGAATTCACCCCTCCACTTT
>TRBV4-3|20|TRBJ2-1|NA|TRBD2
CASSQDPGEGLAGGRNEQFF
TGCGCCAGCAGCCAAGATCCGGGCGAAGGACTAGCGGGAGGGCGCAATGAGCAGTTCTTC
>TRBV30|14|TRBJ2-5|once|TRBD1
CAWSVDREDETQYF
TGTGCCTGGAGTGTCGACAGGGAAGACGAGACCCAGTACTTC
>TRBV19|16|TRBJ2-1|NA|TRBD2
CASSGRGTSGSNEQFF
TGTGCCAGTAGTGGTCGCGGGACTAGCGGGAGTAATGAGCAGTTCTTC
>TRBV7-9|14|TRBJ2-7|NA|TRBD1
CASSLHGTAYEQYF
TGTGCCAGCAGCTTACATGGGACAGCGTACGAGCAGTACTTC
>TRBV18|12|TRBJ1-3|NA|NA
CASSPGGHTIYF
TGTGCCAGCTCACCGGGCGGGCACACCATATATTTT
>TRBV12-3/TRBV12-4|12|TRBJ2-7|once|NA
CASRRSSYEQYF
TGTGCCAGCAGACGGTCCTCTTACGAGCAGTACTTC
>TRBV28|15|TRBJ2-7|NA|TRBD2
CASSLGGLAFDEQYF
TGTGCCAGCAGTTTGGGGGGACTAGCGTTCGACGAGCAGTACTTC
>TRBV19|13|TRBJ2-4|many|TRBD1
CASSTQGVGVQYF
TGTGCCAGTAGCACCCAGGGGGTCGGGGTGCAGTACTTC
>TRBV11-2|13|TRBJ2-7|NA|NA
CASSLDRGNEQYF
TGTGCCAGCAGCTTAGATCGAGGGAACGAGCAGTACTTC
>TRBV29-1|11|TRBJ2-1|NA|NA
CSVTTGSEQFF
TGCAGCGTGACCACAGGGAGTGAGCAGTTCTTC
>TRBV9|15|TRBJ2-7|NA|TRBD1
CASSAEDRGLYEQYF
TGTGCCAGCAGCGCAGAGGACAGGGGGCTCTACGAGCAGTACTTC
>TRBV9|15|TRBJ2-1|NA|NA
CASTKVEGWYNEQFF
TGTGCCAGTACCAAAGTAGAGGGATGGTACAATGAGCAGTTCTTC
>TRBV18|14|TRBJ2-3|NA|TRBD1
CASSPVQGADTQYF
TGTGCCAGCTCACCAGTACAGGGGGCAGATACGCAGTATTTT
>TRBV7-9|18|TRBJ2-6|once|NA
CASSLPEGRTAGANVLTF
TGTGCCAGCAGCTTACCAGAGGGGAGGACTGCAGGGGCCAACGTCCTGACTTTC
>TRBV19|14|TRBJ2-2|NA|TRBD1
CASAGTVITGELFF
TGTGCCAGTGCCGGGACAGTGATCACCGGGGAGCTGTTTTTT
>TRBV19|16|TRBJ2-3|NA|TRBD2
CASRTTGTSNTDTQYF
TGTGCCAGTAGAACCACCGGGACTAGCAACACAGATACGCAGTATTTT
>TRBV2|18|TRBJ2-3|NA|NA
CASSEWGTGLTERYTQYF
TGTGCCAGCAGTGAGTGGGGGACGGGACTGACGGAGAGATATACGCAGTATTTT
>TRBV2|16|TRBJ2-7|NA|NA
CASTLGRGGGTYEQYF
TGTGCCAGCACGTTAGGCAGGGGAGGGGGTACCTACGAGCAGTACTTC
>TRBV27|16|TRBJ2-3|NA|TRBD2
CASSLGTSGGTDTQYF
TGTGCCAGCAGTTTAGGGACTAGCGGGGGCACAGATACGCAGTATTTT
>TRBV28|14|TRBJ1-5|NA|NA
CATLRRGLGQPQHF
TGTGCCACCCTACGGCGGGGGTTGGGGCAGCCCCAGCATTTT
>TRBV4-1|15|TRBJ2-7|NA|NA
CASSQAPTATYEQYF
TGCGCCAGCAGCCAAGCCCCGACAGCGACCTACGAGCAGTACTTC
>TRBV28|16|TRBJ2-1|NA|TRBD2
CASRRYEASGRNEQFF
TGTGCCAGCAGGAGATACGAGGCTAGCGGGAGAAATGAGCAGTTCTTC
>TRBV7-3|15|TRBJ2-3|once|NA
CASSLRLGGTDTQYF
TGTGCCAGCAGCTTAAGGCTAGGGGGCACAGATACGCAGTATTTT
>TRBV2|14|TRBJ2-7|NA|NA
CASSDQRPPYEQYF
TGTGCCAGCAGTGATCAGCGGCCTCCCTACGAGCAGTACTTC
>TRBV7-3|16|TRBJ2-6|NA|TRBD1
CASSGQGTTGANVLTF
TGTGCCAGCAGCGGACAGGGGACAACCGGGGCCAACGTCCTGACTTTC
>TRBV28|15|TRBJ2-1|NA|NA
CASRLAAFLYNEQFF
TGTGCCAGCAGGTTAGCGGCCTTCCTGTACAATGAGCAGTTCTTC
>TRBV4-3|15|TRBJ1-6|NA|NA
CASSLLTSRNSPLHF
TGCGCCAGCAGCCTCCTAACTAGCAGAAATTCACCCCTCCACTTT
>TRBV29-1|17|TRBJ2-1|NA|TRBD2
CSVDFLTGTSGVNEQFF
TGCAGCGTTGACTTCCTAACCGGGACTAGCGGGGTCAATGAGCAGTTCTTC
>TRBV7-3|17|TRBJ2-3|NA|TRBD2
CASSLSGGAGAVDTQYF
TGTGCCAGCAGCTTAAGTGGAGGCGCGGGAGCGGTAGATACGCAGTATTTT
>TRBV9|14|TRBJ1-4|NA|TRBD1
CASSPTGVSEKLFF
TGTGCCAGCAGCCCGACAGGGGTGAGTGAAAAACTGTTTTTT
>TRBV28|18|TRBJ2-3|NA|TRBD2
CASRKPGLAGGRADTQYF
TGTGCCAGCAGAAAGCCGGGACTAGCGGGAGGTCGCGCAGATACGCAGTATTTT
>TRBV7-2|18|TRBJ2-6|NA|TRBD2
CASSFRGLSISGANVLTF
TGTGCCAGCAGCTTTCGGGGACTATCGATCTCTGGGGCCAACGTCCTGACTTTC
>TRBV28|15|TRBJ2-1|NA|NA
CASSLWAADDNEQFF
TGTGCCAGCAGTTTATGGGCAGCGGATGACAATGAGCAGTTCTTC
>TRBV29-1|15|TRBJ1-2|NA|NA
CSVEGRGQPFYGYTF
TGCAGCGTTGAGGGACGGGGACAACCCTTCTATGGCTACACCTTC
>TRBV28|15|TRBJ1-5|NA|NA
CASSLQVFSNQPQHF
TGTGCCAGCAGTTTGCAGGTATTTAGCAATCAGCCCCAGCATTTT
>TRBV15|15|TRBJ2-1|NA|TRBD2
CATSTAGLALNEQFF
TGTGCCACCAGCACGGCGGGACTAGCTCTCAATGAGCAGTTCTTC
>TRBV5-1|16|TRBJ1-2|NA|NA
CASSFAGGLGSYGYTF
TGCGCCAGCAGCTTCGCGGGGGGATTGGGGAGCTATGGCTACACCTTC
>TRBV7-8|15|TRBJ2-5|NA|NA
CASSLVPGDGETQYF
TGTGCCAGCAGCTTAGTCCCAGGGGACGGAGAGACCCAGTACTTC
>TRBV5-6|16|TRBJ2-1|NA|TRBD2
CASSPGTSGLYNEQFF
TGTGCCAGCAGCCCCGGGACTAGCGGGCTGTACAATGAGCAGTTCTTC
>TRBV7-2|14|TRBJ1-5|NA|NA
CASSLETAVGPQHF
TGTGCCAGCAGCTTAGAGACAGCCGTGGGGCCCCAGCATTTT
>TRBV5-1|14|TRBJ2-4|NA|NA
CASSLGGTQNIQYF
TGCGCCAGCAGCTTAGGAGGGACCCAGAACATTCAGTACTTC
>TRBV7-3|15|TRBJ2-2|NA|NA
CASSPGSPNTGELFF
TGTGCCAGCAGCCCAGGCAGTCCGAACACCGGGGAGCTGTTTTTT
>TRBV7-2|15|TRBJ1-2|NA|NA
CASSLDQGRGYGYTF
TGTGCCAGCAGCTTAGATCAGGGGCGCGGCTATGGCTACACCTTC
>TRBV2|14|TRBJ2-7|NA|TRBD2
CASIGTSGFDEQYF
TGTGCCAGCATAGGGACTAGCGGTTTTGACGAGCAGTACTTC
>TRBV6-4|12|TRBJ2-3|NA|NA
CASSDSRGSQYF
TGTGCCAGCAGTGACTCTCGGGGATCGCAGTATTTT
>TRBV7-2|14|TRBJ2-7|once|NA
CASSTPTGPPEQYF
TGTGCCAGCAGCACACCAACAGGGCCCCCCGAGCAGTACTTC
>TRBV7-9|14|TRBJ1-1|NA|NA
CASSPNSLNTEAFF
TGTGCCAGCAGCCCTAACAGCCTGAACACTGAAGCTTTCTTT
>TRBV27|12|TRBJ1-2|NA|NA
CASSPDSLGYTF
TGTGCCAGCAGTCCGGACAGCCTTGGCTACACCTTC